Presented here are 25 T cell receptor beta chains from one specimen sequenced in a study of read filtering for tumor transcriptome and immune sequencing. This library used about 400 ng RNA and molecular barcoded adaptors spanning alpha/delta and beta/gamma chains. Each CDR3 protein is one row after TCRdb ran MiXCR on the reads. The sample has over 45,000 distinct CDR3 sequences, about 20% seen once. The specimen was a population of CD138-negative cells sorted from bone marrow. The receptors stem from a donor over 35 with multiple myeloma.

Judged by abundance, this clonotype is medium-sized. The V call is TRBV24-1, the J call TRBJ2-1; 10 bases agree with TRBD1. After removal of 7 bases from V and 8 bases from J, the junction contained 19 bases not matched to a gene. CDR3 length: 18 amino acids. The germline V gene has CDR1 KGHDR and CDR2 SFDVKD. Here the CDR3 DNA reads TGTGCCACCAGCCCGACAACCATCTGGGGACAGGGGATGGATGAGCAGTTCTTC. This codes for CATSPTTIWGQGMDEQFF.

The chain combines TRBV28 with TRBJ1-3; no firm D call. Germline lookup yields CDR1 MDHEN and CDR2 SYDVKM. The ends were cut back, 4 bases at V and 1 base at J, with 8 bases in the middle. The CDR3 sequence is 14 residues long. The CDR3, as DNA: TGTGCCAGCAGTTCACCGGGATCTGGAAACACCATATATTTT. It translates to CASSSPGSGNTIYF.

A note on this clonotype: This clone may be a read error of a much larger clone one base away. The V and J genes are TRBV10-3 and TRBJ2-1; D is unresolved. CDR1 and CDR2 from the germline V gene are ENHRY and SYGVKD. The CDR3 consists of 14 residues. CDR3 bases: TGTGCCATCTCGGGCCCGAGCTCCTGCAATGAGCAGTTCTTC. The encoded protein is CAISGPSSCNEQFF.

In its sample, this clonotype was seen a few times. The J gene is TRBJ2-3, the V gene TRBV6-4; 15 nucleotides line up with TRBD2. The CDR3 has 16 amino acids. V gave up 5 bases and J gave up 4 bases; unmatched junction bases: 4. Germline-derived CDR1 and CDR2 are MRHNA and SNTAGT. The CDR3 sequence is CASSPGLAGGPDTQYF. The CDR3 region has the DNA TGTGCCAGCAGTCCGGGACTAGCGGGAGGACCAGATACGCAGTATTTT.

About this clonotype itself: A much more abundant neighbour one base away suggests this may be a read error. CDR3 DNA: TGTGCCAGCAGACAGAGGGCTACCACTGAAGCTTTCTTT. Translation: CASRQRATTEAFF. The rearrangement joins TRBV6-5 to TRBJ1-1; no firm D call. V was shortened by 6 bases and J by 4 bases, with 12 bases between the two germline ends. The germline V gene has CDR1 MNHEY and CDR2 SVGAGI. CDR3 size: 13 residues.

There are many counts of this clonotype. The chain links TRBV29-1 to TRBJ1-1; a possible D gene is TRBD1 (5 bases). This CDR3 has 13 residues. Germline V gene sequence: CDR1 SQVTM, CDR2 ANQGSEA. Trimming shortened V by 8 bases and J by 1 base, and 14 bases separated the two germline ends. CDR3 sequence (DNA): TGCAGCATCACTGGGACCCCGAACACTGAAGCTTTCTTT. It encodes CSITGTPNTEAFF.

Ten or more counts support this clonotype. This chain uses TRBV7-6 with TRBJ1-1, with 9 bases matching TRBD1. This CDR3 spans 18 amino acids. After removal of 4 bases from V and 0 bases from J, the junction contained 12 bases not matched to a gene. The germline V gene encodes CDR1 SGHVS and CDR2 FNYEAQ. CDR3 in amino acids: CASSSPNGTGFMNTEAFF. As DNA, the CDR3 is TGTGCCAGCAGCTCACCAAACGGGACAGGGTTCATGAACACTGAAGCTTTCTTT.

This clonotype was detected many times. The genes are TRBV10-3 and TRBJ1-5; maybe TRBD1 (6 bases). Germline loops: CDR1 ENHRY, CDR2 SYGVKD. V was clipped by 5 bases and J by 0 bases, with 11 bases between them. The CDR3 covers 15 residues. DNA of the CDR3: TGTGCCATCAGTAGGACAGCCGATAGCAATCAGCCCCAGCATTTT. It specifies CAISRTADSNQPQHF.

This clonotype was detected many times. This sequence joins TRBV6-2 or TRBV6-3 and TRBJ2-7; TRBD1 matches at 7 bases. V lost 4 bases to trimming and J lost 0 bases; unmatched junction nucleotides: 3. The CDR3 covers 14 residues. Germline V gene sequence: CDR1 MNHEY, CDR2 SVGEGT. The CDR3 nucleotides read TGTGCCAGCAGTTTTGGGACAGACTCCTACGAGCAGTACTTC. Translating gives CASSFGTDSYEQYF.

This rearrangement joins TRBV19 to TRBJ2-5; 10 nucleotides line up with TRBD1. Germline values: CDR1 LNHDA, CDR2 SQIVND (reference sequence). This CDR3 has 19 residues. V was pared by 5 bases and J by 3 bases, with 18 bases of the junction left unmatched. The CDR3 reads CASSPRDRGMFGGEETQYF. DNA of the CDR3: TGTGCCAGTAGTCCCCGGGACAGGGGAATGTTTGGTGGTGAAGAGACCCAGTACTTC.

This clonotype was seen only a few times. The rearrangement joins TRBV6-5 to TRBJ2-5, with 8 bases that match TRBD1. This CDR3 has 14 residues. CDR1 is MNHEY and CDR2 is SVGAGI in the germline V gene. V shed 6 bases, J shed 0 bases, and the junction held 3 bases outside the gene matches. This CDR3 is CASSTDRDQETQYF. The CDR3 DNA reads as TGTGCCAGCAGCACGGACAGGGACCAAGAGACCCAGTACTTC.

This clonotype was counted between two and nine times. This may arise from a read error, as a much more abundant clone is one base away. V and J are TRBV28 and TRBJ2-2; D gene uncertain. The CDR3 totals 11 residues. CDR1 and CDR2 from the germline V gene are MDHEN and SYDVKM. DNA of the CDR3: TGTGTCAGCAGTCAAAACGGGGAGCTGTTTTTT. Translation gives CVSSQNGELFF.

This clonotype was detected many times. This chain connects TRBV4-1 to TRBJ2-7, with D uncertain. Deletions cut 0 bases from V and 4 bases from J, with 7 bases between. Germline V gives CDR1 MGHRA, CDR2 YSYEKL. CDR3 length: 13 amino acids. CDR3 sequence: CASSQERPYEQYF. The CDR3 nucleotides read TGCGCCAGCAGCCAAGAAAGGCCTTACGAGCAGTACTTC.

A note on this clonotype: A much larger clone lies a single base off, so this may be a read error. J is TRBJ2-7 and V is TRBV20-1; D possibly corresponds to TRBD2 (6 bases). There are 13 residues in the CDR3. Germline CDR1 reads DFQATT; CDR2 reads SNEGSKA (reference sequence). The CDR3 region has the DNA TGCGGTGCTAGAAAGATGGGAGCGGGCGAGCAGTACTTC. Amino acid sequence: CGARKMGAGEQYF.

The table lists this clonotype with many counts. CDR3 coding DNA: TGTGCCAGCAGACCGAGGACTAGCGGGAGGGTATACACCGGGGAGCTGTTTTTT. Its translation is CASRPRTSGRVYTGELFF. This chain uses TRBV12-3 or TRBV12-4 with TRBJ2-2, with 15 positions matching TRBD2. The CDR3 is 18 residues long. V trimming: 6 bases; J trimming: 3 bases; junction bases outside the gene matches: 8.

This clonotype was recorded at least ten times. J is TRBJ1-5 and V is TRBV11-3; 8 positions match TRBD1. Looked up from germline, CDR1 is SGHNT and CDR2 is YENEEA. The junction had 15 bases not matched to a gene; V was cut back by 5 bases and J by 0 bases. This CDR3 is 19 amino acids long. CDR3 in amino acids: CASSLRPTGEDYSNQPQHF. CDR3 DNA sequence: TGTGCCAGCAGCCTCCGACCGACAGGGGAGGATTATAGCAATCAGCCCCAGCATTTT.

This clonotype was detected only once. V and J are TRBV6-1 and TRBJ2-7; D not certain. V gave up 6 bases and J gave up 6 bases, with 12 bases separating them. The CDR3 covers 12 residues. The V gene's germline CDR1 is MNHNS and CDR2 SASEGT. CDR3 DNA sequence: TGTGCCAGCAGCTACCGGTCAATCGAGCAGTACTTC. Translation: CASSYRSIEQYF.

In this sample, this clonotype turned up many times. The CDR3 protein is CASSFQGNTLRETQYF. The CDR3 nucleotides are TGCGCCAGCAGCTTTCAGGGCAACACCTTACGAGAGACCCAGTACTTC. This chain links TRBV5-1 with TRBJ2-5; possible D gene TRBD1, 5 bases. The CDR3 consists of 16 residues. V lost 2 bases and J 4 bases, leaving 18 bases between the germline ends. Germline assignment: CDR1 SGHRS and CDR2 YFSETQ.

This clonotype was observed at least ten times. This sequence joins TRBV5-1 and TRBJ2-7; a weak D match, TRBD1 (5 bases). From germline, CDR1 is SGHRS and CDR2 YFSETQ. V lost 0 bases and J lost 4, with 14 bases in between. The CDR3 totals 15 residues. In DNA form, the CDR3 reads TGCGCCAGCAGCTTGGCCCTGGACAAGTTTTACGAGCAGTACTTC. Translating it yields CASSLALDKFYEQYF. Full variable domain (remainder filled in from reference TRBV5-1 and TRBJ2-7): KAGVTQTPRYLIKTRGQQVTLSCSPISGHRSVSWYQQTPGQGLQFLFEYFSETQRNKGNFPGRFSGRQFSNSRSEMNVSTLELGDSALYLCASSLALDKFYEQYFGPGTRLTVT.

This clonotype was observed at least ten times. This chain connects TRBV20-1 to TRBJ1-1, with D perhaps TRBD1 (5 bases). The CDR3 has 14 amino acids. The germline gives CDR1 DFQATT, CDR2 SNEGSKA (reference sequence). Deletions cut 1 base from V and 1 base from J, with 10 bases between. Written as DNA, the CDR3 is TGCAGTGCTAGAGTCCCGGGGGGGAACACTGAAGCTTTCTTT. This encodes CSARVPGGNTEAFF.

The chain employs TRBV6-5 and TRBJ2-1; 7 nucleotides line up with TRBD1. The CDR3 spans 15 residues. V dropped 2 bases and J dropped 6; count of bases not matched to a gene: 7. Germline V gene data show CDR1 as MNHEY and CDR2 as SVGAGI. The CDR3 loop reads CASSYRDSPSNEQFF. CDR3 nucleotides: TGTGCCAGCAGTTACCGGGACAGCCCAAGCAATGAGCAGTTCTTC.

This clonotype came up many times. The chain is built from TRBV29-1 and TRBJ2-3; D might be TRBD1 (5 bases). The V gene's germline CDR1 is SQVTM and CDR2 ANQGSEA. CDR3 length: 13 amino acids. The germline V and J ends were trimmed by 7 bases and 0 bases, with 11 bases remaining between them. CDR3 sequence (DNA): TGCAGCGCTTCGACAGCTAGCACAGATACGCAGTATTTT. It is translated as CSASTASTDTQYF.

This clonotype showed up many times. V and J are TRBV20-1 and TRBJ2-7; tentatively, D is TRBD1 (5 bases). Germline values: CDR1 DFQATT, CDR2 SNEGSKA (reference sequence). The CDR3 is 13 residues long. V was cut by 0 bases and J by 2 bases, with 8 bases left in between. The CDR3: CSARDQTAYEQYF. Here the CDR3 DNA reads TGCAGTGCTAGAGATCAGACAGCCTACGAGCAGTACTTC.

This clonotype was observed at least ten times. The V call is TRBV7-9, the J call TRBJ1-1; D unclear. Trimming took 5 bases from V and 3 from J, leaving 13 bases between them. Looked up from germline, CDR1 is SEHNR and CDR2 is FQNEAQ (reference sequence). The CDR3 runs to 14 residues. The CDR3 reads CASSPPGPYTEAFF. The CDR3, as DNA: TGTGCCAGCAGCCCCCCAGGCCCTTACACTGAAGCTTTCTTT.

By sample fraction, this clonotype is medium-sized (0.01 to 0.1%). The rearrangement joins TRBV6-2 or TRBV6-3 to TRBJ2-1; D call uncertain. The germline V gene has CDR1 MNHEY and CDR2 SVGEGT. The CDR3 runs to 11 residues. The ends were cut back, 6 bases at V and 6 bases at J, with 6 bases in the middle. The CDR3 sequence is CASSVRNEQFF. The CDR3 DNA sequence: TGTGCCAGCAGCGTCCGCAATGAGCAGTTCTTC.